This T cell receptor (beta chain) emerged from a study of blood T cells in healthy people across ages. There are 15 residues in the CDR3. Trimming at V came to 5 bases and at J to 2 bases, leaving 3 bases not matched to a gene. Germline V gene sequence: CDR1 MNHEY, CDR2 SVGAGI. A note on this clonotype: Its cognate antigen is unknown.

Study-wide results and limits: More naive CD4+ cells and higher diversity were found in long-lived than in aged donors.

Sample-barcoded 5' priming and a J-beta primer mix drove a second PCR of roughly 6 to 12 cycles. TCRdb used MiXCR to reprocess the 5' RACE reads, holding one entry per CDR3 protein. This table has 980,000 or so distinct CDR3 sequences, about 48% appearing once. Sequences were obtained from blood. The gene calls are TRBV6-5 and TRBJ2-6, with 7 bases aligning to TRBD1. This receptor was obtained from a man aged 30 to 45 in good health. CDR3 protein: CASSLTGAGANVLTF. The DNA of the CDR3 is TGTGCCAGCAGTCTAACAGGGGCTGGGGCCAACGTCCTGACTTTC.